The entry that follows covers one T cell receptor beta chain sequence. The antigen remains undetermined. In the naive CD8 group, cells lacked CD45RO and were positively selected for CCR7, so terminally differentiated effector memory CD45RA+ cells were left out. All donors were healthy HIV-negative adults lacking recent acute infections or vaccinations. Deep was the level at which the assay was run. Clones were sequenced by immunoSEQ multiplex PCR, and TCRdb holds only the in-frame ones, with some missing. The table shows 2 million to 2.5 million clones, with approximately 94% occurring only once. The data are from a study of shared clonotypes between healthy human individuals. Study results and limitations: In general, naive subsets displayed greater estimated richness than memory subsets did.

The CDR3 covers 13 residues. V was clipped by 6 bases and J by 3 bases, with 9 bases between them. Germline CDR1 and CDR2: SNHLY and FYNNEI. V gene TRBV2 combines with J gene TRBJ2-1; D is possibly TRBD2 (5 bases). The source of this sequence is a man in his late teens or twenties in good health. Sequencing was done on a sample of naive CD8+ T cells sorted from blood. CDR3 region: CASSLTNYNEQFF. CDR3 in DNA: TGTGCCAGCAGCCTGACTAACTACAATGAGCAGTTCTTC.